Each of the 17 T cell receptor beta chains below was sequenced from the same sample in a study of T cell responses to AZD1222 COVID-19 vaccine. Produced via immunoSEQ multiplex PCR; TCRdb's table is partial and in-frame only. The table records 28,000 or so clones, over 75% of them present only once. The material sequenced was peripheral blood, taken 28 days after the second AZD1222 dose. These receptors came from an adult who received the AZD1222 COVID-19 vaccine.

The chain uses TRBV7-2 and TRBJ1-6; unclear D gene. Per germline, CDR1 SGHTA and CDR2 FQGNSA. This CDR3 is 13 amino acids long. With 4 bases removed from V and 10 bases from J, the gap between germline ends came to 11 bases. In DNA, the CDR3 is TGTGCCAGCAGCTCCATACCCGAATCACCCCTCCACTTT. Its protein is CASSSIPESPLHF.

V gene TRBV4-1 combines with J gene TRBJ1-5; TRBD1 is a possible D gene (5 bases). Germline assignment: CDR1 MGHRA and CDR2 YSYEKL. V dropped 2 bases and J dropped 0 bases, with 8 bases sitting between them. This CDR3 is built from 15 residues. The CDR3 sequence: CASSQRGLSNQPQHF. The CDR3 DNA is TGCGCCAGCAGCCAAAGGGGACTTAGCAATCAGCCCCAGCATTTT.

This rearrangement joins TRBV5-1 to TRBJ1-1, with D perhaps TRBD1 (6 bases). The CDR3 covers 13 residues. CDR1 is SGHRS, CDR2 YFSETQ, per germline. V was trimmed by 4 bases and J by 3 bases, leaving 10 bases between them. CDR3 amino acids: CASSPTGDTEAFF. CDR3 nucleotides: TGCGCCAGCAGCCCGACAGGAGACACTGAAGCTTTCTTT.

The V gene is TRBV29-1, the J gene TRBJ2-7; maybe TRBD2 (5 bases). The CDR3 has 13 residues. The V and J ends lost 1 base and 4 bases respectively, with 11 bases between them. CDR1 SQVTM and CDR2 ANQGSEA come from the germline V gene. The DNA of the CDR3 is TGCAGCGTTGAAGTTGGCCGGGATTACGAGCAGTACTTC. Translated, it gives CSVEVGRDYEQYF.

The V and J genes are TRBV12-5 and TRBJ2-1; TRBD1 agrees at 8 bases. Germline lookup yields CDR1 LGHNT and CDR2 FRNRAP. J was trimmed by 4 bases and V by 0 bases; bases with no gene match: 11. The CDR3 covers 18 residues. CDR3 residues: CASGLVLGQTGEYNEQFF. CDR3 nucleotides: TGTGCTAGTGGTTTGGTACTGGGGCAGACAGGGGAATACAATGAGCAGTTCTTC.

The gene calls are TRBV6-5 and TRBJ1-3; D is possibly TRBD1 (6 bases). This CDR3 comprises 15 residues. Deletions cut 6 bases from V and 0 bases from J, with 12 bases between. The germline CDR1 and CDR2 sequences are MNHEY and SVGAGI. As DNA, the CDR3 is TGTGCCAGCAGAAACACAGGGTCCTCTGGAAACACCATATATTTT. This encodes CASRNTGSSGNTIYF.

The chain joins TRBV6-2 or TRBV6-3 to TRBJ1-1, with D possibly TRBD1 on 5 matching bases. Germline V gene lookup returns CDR1 MNHEY and CDR2 SVGEGT. The length of the CDR3 is 14 residues. Between the trimmed V and J ends, which lost 2 bases and 6 bases, there was a span of 13 bases. The CDR3 loop reads CASSYSGAGAEAFF. Here the CDR3 DNA reads TGTGCCAGCAGTTACAGCGGGGCCGGGGCTGAAGCTTTCTTT.

J is TRBJ1-2 and V is TRBV7-2, with a tentative D call TRBD1 (6 bases). Germline CDR1 SGHTA, CDR2 FQGNSA. V was clipped by 5 bases and J by 8 bases, with 15 bases between them. The CDR3 has 13 residues. The CDR3 nucleotides read TGTGCCAGCAGCCCACAGGGTGCGAGCGGCTACACCTTC. Its translation: CASSPQGASGYTF.

V gene TRBV19 combines with J gene TRBJ2-1, with D possibly being TRBD2 (6 bases). The CDR3 is 14 residues long. The V gene's germline CDR1 is LNHDA and CDR2 SQIVND (reference sequence). Trimming cost V 1 base and J 6 bases, with 10 bases left between them. CDR3 amino acids: CASSIGLEGNEQFF. CDR3 in DNA: TGTGCCAGTAGTATAGGACTAGAAGGCAATGAGCAGTTCTTC.

The chain has TRBV6-6 and TRBJ1-4; D gene unclear. This CDR3 has 13 amino acids. The V gene lost 6 bases and the J gene lost 2 bases, with 7 bases spanning the gap. The V gene's germline CDR1 is MNHNY and CDR2 SVGAGI (reference sequence). The CDR3 nucleotides read TGTGCCAGCAGCTCCCCCACTAATGAAAAACTGTTTTTT. It translates to CASSSPTNEKLFF.

This clone is judged medium-sized (0.01 to 0.1%). The V call is TRBV9, the J call TRBJ2-1; TRBD2 agrees at 7 bases. Germline loops: CDR1 SGDLS, CDR2 YYNGEE. Trimming at V came to 0 bases and at J to 4 bases, leaving 4 bases not matched to a gene. The CDR3 loop spans 15 amino acids. This chain's CDR3 is CASSVAGGPYNEQFF. The DNA of the CDR3 is TGTGCCAGCAGCGTAGCGGGGGGTCCTTACAATGAGCAGTTCTTC.

The sample holds one count of this clone. This rearrangement joins TRBV15 to TRBJ2-5; 7 bases agree with TRBD2. The CDR3 contains 15 residues. V dropped 0 bases and J dropped 3; count of bases not matched to a gene: 4. The germline V gene encodes CDR1 LNHNV and CDR2 YYDKDF (reference sequence). As DNA, the CDR3 is TGTGCCACCAGCAGAGATCCCAGCGGGGAAGAGACCCAGTACTTC. Translating gives CATSRDPSGEETQYF.

V gene TRBV7-9 combines with J gene TRBJ1-4; 10 nucleotides line up with TRBD1. Germline-derived CDR1 and CDR2 are SEHNR and FQNEAQ (reference sequence). The CDR3 sequence is 15 residues long. V lost 5 bases to trimming and J lost 7 bases; unmatched junction nucleotides: 7. The CDR3 protein is CASSSRTGGFEKLFF. CDR3 bases: TGTGCCAGCAGCAGCCGGACAGGGGGGTTTGAAAAACTGTTTTTT.

This clone was counted only a few times. V is TRBV11-2 and J is TRBJ2-7; D unresolved. This CDR3 is 13 amino acids long. The germline V gene encodes CDR1 SGHAT and CDR2 FQNNGV. Trimming pared 1 base from V and 2 bases from J, leaving 6 bases between. CDR3 protein: CASSLGVPYEQYF. DNA of the CDR3: TGTGCCAGCAGCTTAGGGGTACCCTACGAGCAGTACTTC.

The chain recombines TRBV12-3 or TRBV12-4 with TRBJ1-2; D ambiguous. The CDR3 is made up of 12 amino acids. V was cut by 2 bases and J by 8 bases, with 9 bases left in between. CDR3 loop: CASSLYGEGYTF. The CDR3 region has the DNA TGTGCCAGCAGTTTATATGGGGAGGGCTACACCTTC.

The genes are TRBV9 and TRBJ2-3; D possibly corresponds to TRBD2 (6 bases). CDR1 SGDLS and CDR2 YYNGEE come from the germline V gene. With 3 bases removed from V and 7 bases from J, the gap between germline ends came to 12 bases. The CDR3 has 13 amino acids. CDR3 loop: CASSGGEENTQYF. The CDR3, as DNA: TGTGCCAGCAGCGGCGGGGAGGAGAATACGCAGTATTTT.

The genes are TRBV6-5 and TRBJ2-3; 7 bases fit TRBD2. V lost 2 bases and J lost 5; bases outside the gene matches: 10. There are 16 residues in the CDR3. Looked up from germline, CDR1 is MNHEY and CDR2 is SVGAGI. The CDR3 is CASSYVGEGRGDTQYF. Here the CDR3 DNA reads TGTGCCAGCAGTTACGTGGGGGAGGGGCGGGGAGATACGCAGTATTTT.